This T cell receptor beta chain was identified during a study of T-cell memory formation after mild COVID-19. General study results and limits: Clones that shrank (day 15 to 85) were balanced CD4/CD8, whereas later expanders leaned CD4+. Detection of some responders pre-infection suggested pre-existing cross-reactive memory T cells participated.

This clonotype was counted at least ten times. What it binds is not known. TCRdb reprocessed the 5' RACE reads via MiXCR and lists one record per CDR3 protein. The data hold about 200,000 distinct CDR3 sequences, with 7.5% to 10% observed a single time. Germline values: CDR1 ENHRY, CDR2 SYGVKD. CDR3 length equals 15 residues. Trimming removed 4 bases from V and 6 bases from J; junction bases left unmatched: 10. The receptor comes from a man between 18 and 35 years old who had mild COVID-19 (a few samples of this study predate the infection). Cell type and time point are not known. The chain joins TRBV10-3 to TRBJ2-7, with 9 bases fitting TRBD1. Sequencing input: PBMCs or a T cell subset sorted from them (not recorded which). The CDR3 DNA reads as TGTGCCATCAGTGGGGGGCGGGACAGGGCGTCCGAGCAGTACTTC. Protein: CAISGGRDRASEQYF.